The clone carrying this T cell receptor beta chain appeared many times. Its target is unknown. Then a second PCR, running roughly 7 to 11 cycles, was carried out with a sample-barcoded 5' primer and a J-beta primer mix. One entry per CDR3 protein results from TCRdb running MiXCR on the 5' RACE reads. Of about 280,000 distinct CDR3 sequences in the sample, roughly a quarter are singletons; the top ten hold 29%. This entry comes from a study of blood T cells in healthy people across ages. After removal of 4 bases from V and 8 bases from J, the junction contained 7 bases not matched to a gene. Looked up from germline, CDR1 is MNHEY and CDR2 is SMNVEV (reference sequence). This CDR3 has 14 amino acids. Healthy Russian Caucasian donors spanned ages about 6 to 95 years. General study points: Researchers said unsorted PBMCs prevented a conclusive naive versus antigen-experienced comparison.

The sample consisted of blood. The clonotype was recovered from a woman in her seventies in good health. The J gene is TRBJ1-4, the V gene TRBV27; 7 nucleotides align to TRBD1. The CDR3 spells CASSSWDSSEKLFF. CDR3 sequence (DNA): TGTGCCAGCAGTTCATGGGACAGTAGCGAAAAACTGTTTTTT.